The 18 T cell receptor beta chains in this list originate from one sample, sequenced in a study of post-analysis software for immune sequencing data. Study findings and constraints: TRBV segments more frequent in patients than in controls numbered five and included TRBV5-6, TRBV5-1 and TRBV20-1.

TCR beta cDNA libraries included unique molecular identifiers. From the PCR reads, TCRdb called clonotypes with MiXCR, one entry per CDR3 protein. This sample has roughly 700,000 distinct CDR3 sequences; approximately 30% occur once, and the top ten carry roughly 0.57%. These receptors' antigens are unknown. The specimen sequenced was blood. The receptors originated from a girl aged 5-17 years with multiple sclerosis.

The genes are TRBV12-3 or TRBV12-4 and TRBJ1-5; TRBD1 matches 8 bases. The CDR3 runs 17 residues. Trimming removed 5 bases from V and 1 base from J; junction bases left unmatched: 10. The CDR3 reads CASSSYNRGGSNQPQHF. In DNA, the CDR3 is TGTGCCAGCAGTAGTTATAACAGGGGGGGAAGCAATCAGCCCCAGCATTTT.

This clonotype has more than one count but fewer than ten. The CDR3 loop reads CSASSPLGTYEQYF. In DNA, the CDR3 is TGCAGTGCTAGTTCCCCTTTAGGGACCTACGAGCAGTACTTC. This sequence joins TRBV20-1 and TRBJ2-7, with D hard to call. The CDR3 length is 14 residues. Trimming stripped 3 bases from V and 2 bases from J, with 14 bases between. CDR1 and CDR2 (germline): DFQATT, SNEGSKA (reference sequence).

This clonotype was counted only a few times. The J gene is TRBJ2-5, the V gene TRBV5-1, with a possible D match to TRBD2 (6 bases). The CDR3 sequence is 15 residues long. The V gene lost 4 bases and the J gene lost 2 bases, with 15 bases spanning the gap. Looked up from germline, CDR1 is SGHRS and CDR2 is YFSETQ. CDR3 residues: CASSLGSLNQETQYF. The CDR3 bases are TGCGCCAGCAGCCTCGGGAGCCTAAATCAAGAGACCCAGTACTTC.

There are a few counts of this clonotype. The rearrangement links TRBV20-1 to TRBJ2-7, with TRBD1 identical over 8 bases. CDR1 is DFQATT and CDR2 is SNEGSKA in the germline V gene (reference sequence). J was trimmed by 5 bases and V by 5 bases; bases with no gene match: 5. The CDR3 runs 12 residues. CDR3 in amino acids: CSAEDRADEQYF. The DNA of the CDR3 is TGCAGTGCTGAGGACAGGGCCGACGAGCAGTACTTC.

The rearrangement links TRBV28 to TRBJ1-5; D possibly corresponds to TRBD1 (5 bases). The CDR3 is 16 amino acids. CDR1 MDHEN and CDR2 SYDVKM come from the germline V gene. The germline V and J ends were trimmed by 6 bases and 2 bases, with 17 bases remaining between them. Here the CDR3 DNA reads TGTGCCAGCAGGACCCACGGGGGTGGGGGCAATCAGCCCCAGCATTTT. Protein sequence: CASRTHGGGGNQPQHF.

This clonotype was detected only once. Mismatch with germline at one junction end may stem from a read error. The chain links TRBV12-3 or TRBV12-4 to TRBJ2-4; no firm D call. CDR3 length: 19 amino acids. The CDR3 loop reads CASSLVLRFGSVLTYEQCF. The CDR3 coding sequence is TGTGCCAGCAGTTTAGTTCTTCGGTTTGGGTCGGTCCTAACCTACGAGCAGTGCTTC.

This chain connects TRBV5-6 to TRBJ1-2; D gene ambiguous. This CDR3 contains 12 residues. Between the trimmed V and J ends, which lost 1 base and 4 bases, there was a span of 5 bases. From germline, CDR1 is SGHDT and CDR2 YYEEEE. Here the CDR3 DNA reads TGTGCCAGCAGCTTGTCGGCCTATGGCTACACCTTC. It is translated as CASSLSAYGYTF.

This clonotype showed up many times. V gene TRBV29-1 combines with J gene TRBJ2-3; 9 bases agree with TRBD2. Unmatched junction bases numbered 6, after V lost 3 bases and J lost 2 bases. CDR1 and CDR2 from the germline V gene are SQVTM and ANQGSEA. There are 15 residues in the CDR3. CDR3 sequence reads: CSVESSGTYTDTQYF. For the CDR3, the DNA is TGCAGCGTTGAGTCTAGCGGGACTTACACAGATACGCAGTATTTT.

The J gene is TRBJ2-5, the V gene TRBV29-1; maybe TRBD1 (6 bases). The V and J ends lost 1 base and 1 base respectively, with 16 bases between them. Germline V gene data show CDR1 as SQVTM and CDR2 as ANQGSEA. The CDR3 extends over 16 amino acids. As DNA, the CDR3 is TGCAGCGTTGAAGGGGGGAAAGGGACAACCCAAGAGACCCAGTACTTC. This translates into CSVEGGKGTTQETQYF.

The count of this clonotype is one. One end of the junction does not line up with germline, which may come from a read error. The CDR3 nucleotides are TGTGCCAGCAGTGTACTCAGGGGTTCCTGCAATGAGCAGTTCTTC. It specifies CASSVLRGSCNEQFF. The V and J genes are TRBV6-1 and TRBJ2-1, with D perhaps matching TRBD1 (6 bases). Germline V gene sequence: CDR1 MNHNS, CDR2 SASEGT. The CDR3 is 15 amino acids.

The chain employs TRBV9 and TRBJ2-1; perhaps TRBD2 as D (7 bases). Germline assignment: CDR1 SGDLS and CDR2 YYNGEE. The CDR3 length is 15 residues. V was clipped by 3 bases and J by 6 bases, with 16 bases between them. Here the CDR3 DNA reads TGTGCCAGCAGCGCAACAAGAAGGGGGGGCAATGAGCAGTTCTTC. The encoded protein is CASSATRRGGNEQFF.

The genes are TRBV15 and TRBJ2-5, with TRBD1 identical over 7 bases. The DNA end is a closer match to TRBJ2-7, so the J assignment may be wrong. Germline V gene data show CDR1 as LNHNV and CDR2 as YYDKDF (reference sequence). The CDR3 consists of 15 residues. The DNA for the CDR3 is TGTGCCACCAGCAGAACAACCGGGACAGCCTACGAGCAGTACTTC. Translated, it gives CATSRTTGTAYEQYF.

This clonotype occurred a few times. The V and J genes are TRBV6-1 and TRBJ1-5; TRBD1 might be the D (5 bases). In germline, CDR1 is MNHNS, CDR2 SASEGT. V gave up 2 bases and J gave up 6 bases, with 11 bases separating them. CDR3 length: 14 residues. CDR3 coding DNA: TGTGCCAGCAGTGAAATGAAAGGGACTCAGCCCCAGCATTTT. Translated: CASSEMKGTQPQHF.

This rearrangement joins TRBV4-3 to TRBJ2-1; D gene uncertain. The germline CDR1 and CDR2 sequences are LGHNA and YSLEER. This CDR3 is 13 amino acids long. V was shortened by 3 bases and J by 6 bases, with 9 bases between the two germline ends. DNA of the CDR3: TGCGCCAGCAGCCATGTCCAGTCCAATGAGCAGTTCTTC. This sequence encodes CASSHVQSNEQFF.

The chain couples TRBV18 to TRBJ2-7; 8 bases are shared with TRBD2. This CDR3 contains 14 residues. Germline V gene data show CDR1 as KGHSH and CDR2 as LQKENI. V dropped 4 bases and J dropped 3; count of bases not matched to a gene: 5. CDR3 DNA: TGTGCCAGCTCACAGGACGGGGGGGGCTACGAGCAGTACTTC. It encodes CASSQDGGGYEQYF.

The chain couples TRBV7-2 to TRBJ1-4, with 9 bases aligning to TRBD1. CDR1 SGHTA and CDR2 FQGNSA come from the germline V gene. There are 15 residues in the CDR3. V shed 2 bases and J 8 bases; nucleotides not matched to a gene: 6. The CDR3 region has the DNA TGTGCCAGCAGCTTACAACAGGGGGCACTCGAAAAACTGTTTTTT. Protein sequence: CASSLQQGALEKLFF.

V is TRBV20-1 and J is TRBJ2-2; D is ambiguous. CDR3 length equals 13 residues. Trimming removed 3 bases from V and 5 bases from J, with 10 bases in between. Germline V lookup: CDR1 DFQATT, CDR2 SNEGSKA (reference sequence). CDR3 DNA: TGCAGTGCTAGTGAGACAAGTACCGGGGAGCTGTTTTTT. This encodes CSASETSTGELFF.

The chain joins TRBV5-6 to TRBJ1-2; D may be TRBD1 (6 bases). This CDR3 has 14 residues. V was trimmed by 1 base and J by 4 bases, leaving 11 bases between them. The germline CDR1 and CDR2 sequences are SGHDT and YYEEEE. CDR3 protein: CASSLTDRSYGYTF. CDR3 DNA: TGTGCCAGCAGCTTGACCGACAGGTCCTATGGCTACACCTTC.